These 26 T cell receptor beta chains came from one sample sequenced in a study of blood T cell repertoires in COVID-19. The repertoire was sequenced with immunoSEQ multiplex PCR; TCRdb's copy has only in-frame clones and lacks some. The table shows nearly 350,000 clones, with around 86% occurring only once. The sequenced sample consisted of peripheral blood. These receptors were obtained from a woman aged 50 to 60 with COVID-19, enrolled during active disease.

CDR3: CASSASSGRIGAEQFF. The CDR3 DNA reads as TGTGCCAGCAGTGCCTCTAGCGGGAGGATCGGGGCTGAGCAGTTCTTC. The chain is built from TRBV25-1 and TRBJ2-1; 11 positions match TRBD2. This CDR3 is built from 16 residues. CDR1 is MGHDK, CDR2 SYGVNS, per germline. J gave up 9 bases and V 4 bases, and 11 bases lay outside the gene matches.

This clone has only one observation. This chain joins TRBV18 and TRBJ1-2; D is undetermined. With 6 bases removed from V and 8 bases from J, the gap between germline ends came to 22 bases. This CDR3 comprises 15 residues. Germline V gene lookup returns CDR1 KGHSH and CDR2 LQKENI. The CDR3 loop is CASSERYGEQQGYTF. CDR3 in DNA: TGTGCCAGCTCGGAACGATACGGTGAGCAACAGGGCTACACCTTC.

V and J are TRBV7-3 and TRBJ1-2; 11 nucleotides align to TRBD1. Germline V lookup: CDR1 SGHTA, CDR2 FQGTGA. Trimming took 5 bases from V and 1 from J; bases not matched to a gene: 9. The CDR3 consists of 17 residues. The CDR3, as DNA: TGTGCCAGCAGCCCGGGGACAGGGGGACCGTTTAACTATGGCTACACCTTC. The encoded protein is CASSPGTGGPFNYGYTF.

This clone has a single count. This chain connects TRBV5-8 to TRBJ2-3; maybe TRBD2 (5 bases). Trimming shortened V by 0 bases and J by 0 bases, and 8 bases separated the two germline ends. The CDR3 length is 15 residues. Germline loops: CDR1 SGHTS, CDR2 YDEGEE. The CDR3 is CASSLDTRSTDTQYF. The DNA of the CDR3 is TGTGCCAGCAGCTTGGATACTAGAAGCACAGATACGCAGTATTTT. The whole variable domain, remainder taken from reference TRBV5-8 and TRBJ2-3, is EAGVTQSPTHLIKTRGQQATLRCSPISGHTSVYWYQQALGLGLQFLLWYDEGEERNRGNFPPRFSGRQFPNYSSELNVNALELEDSALYLCASSLDTRSTDTQYFGPGTRLTVL.

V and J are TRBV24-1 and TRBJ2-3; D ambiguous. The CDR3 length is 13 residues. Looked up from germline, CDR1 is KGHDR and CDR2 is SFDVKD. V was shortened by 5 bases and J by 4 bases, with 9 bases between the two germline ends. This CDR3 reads CATSGPLADTQYF. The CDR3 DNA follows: TGTGCCACCAGTGGGCCCCTGGCAGATACGCAGTATTTT.

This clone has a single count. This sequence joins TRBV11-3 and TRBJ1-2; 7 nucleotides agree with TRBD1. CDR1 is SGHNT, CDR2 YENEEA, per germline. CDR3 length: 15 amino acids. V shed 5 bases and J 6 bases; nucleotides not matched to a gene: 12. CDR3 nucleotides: TGTGCCAGCAGCGGATATCAGGGGGAATCGGATGGCTACACCTTC. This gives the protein CASSGYQGESDGYTF.

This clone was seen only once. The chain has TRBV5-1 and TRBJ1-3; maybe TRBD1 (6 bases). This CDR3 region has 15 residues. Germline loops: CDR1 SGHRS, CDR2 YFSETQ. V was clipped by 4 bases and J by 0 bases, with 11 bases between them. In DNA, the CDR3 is TGCGCCAGCAGCCCAGGACAGTCCTCTGGAAACACCATATATTTT. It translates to CASSPGQSSGNTIYF.

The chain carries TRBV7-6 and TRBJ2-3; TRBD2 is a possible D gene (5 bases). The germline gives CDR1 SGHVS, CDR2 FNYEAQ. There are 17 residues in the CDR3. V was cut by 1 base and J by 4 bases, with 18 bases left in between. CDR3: CASSLGIFSQAADTQYF. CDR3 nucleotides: TGTGCCAGCAGCTTAGGAATTTTTTCTCAAGCGGCAGATACGCAGTATTTT.

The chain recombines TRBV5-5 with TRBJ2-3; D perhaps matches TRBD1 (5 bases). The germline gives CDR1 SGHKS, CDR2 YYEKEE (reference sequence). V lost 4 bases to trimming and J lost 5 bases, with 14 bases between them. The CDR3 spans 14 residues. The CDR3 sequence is CASSVRVARDTQYF. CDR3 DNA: TGTGCCAGCAGCGTCAGGGTAGCCAGAGATACGCAGTATTTT.

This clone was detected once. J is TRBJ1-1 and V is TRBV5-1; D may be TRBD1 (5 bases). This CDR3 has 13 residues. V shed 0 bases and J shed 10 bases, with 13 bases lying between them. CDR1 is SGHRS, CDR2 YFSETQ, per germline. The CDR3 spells CASSLDGGLGAFF. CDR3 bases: TGCGCCAGCAGCTTGGACGGGGGTTTGGGAGCTTTCTTT.

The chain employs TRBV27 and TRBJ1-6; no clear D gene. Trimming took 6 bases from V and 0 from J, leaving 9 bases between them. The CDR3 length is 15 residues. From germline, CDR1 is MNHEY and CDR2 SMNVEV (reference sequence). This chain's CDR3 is CASSMVGSYNSPLHF. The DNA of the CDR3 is TGTGCCAGCAGCATGGTCGGCTCCTATAATTCACCCCTCCACTTT.

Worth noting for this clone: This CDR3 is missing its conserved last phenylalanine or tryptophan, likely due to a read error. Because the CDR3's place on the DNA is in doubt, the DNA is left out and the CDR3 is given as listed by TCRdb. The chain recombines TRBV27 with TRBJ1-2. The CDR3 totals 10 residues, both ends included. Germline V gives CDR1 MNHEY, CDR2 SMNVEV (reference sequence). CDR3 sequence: CASTPVLFPS.

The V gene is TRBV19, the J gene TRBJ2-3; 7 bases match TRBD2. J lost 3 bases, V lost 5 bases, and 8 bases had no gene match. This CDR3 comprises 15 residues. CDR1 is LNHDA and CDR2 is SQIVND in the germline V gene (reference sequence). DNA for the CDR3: TGTGCCAGTAGTCCCGGACTAGTAACGACAGATACGCAGTATTTT. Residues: CASSPGLVTTDTQYF.

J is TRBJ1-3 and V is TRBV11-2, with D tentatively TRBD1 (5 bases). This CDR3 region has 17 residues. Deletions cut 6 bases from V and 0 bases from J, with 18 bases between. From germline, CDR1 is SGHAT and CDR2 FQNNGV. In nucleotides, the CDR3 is TGTGCCAGCAGACACCTTAGGACAACGAGCTCTGGAAACACCATATATTTT. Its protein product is CASRHLRTTSSGNTIYF.

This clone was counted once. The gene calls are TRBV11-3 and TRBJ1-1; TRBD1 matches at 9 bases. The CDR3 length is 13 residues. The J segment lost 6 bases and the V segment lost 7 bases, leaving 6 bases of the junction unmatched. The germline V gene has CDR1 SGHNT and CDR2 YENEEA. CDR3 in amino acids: CASTFRDRAEAFF. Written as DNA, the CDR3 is TGTGCCAGCACCTTCCGGGACAGGGCTGAAGCTTTCTTT.

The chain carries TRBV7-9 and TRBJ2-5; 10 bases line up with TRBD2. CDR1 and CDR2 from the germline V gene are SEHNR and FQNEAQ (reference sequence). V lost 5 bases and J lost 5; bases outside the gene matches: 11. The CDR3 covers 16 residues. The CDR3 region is CASSDPLAGVMETQYF. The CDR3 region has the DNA TGTGCCAGCAGCGACCCCCTAGCGGGAGTTATGGAGACCCAGTACTTC. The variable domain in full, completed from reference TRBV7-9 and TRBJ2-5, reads DTGVSQNPRHKITKRGQNVTFRCDPISEHNRLYWYRQTLGQGPEFLTYFQNEAQLEKSRLLSDRFSAERPKGSFSTLEIQRTEQGDSAMYLCASSDPLAGVMETQYFGPGTRLLVL.

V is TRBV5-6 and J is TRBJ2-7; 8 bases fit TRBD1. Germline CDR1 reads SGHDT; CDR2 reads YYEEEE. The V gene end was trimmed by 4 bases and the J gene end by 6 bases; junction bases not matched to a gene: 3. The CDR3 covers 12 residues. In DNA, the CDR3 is TGTGCCAGCAGCCTTGACAGGGGCGAGCAGTACTTC. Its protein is CASSLDRGEQYF.

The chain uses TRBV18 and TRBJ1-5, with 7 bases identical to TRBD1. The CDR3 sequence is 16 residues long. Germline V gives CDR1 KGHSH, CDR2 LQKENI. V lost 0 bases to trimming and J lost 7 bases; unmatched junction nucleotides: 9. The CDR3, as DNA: TGTGCCAGCTCACCACCAGGAGGGGGCGCGGGCCAGCCCCAGCATTTT. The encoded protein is CASSPPGGGAGQPQHF.

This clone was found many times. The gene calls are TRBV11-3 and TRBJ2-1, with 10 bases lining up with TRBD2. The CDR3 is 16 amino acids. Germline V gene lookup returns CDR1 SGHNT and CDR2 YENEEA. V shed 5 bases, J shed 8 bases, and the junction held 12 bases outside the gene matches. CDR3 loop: CASSPGTSALGDEQFF. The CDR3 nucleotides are TGTGCCAGCAGCCCTGGGACTAGCGCCTTAGGCGATGAGCAGTTCTTC.

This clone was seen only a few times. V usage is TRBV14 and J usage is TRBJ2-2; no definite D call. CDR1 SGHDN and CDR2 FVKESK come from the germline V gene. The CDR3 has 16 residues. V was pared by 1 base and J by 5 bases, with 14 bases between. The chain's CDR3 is CASSQGVPGGTGELFF. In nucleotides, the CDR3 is TGTGCCAGCAGCCAAGGGGTTCCAGGTGGGACCGGGGAGCTGTTTTTT. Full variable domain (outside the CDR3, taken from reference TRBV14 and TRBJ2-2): EAGVTQFPSHSVIEKGQTVTLRCDPISGHDNLYWYRRVMGKEIKFLLHFVKESKQDESGMPNNRFLAERTGGTYSTLKVQPAELEDSGVYFCASSQGVPGGTGELFFGEGSRLTVL.

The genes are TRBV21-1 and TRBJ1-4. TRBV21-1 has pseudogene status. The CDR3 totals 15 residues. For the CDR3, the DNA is TGTGCCAGCAGCACCAGGGTGGAGGGAAGTGAAAAACTGTTTTTT. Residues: CASSTRVEGSEKLFF.

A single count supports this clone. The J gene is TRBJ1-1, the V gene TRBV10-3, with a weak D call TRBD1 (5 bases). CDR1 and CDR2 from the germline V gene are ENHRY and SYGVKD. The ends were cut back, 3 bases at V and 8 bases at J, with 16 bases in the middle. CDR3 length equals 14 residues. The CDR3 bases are TGTGCCATCAGTGATGGTCAGGGTGAAAGGGAAGCTTTCTTT. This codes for CAISDGQGEREAFF.

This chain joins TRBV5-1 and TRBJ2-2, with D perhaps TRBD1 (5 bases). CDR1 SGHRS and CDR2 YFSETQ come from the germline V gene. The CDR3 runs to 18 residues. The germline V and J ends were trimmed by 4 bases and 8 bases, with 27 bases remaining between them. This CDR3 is CASSPGRIQSSGSGELFF. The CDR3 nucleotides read TGCGCCAGCAGCCCAGGGCGGATCCAATCGTCGGGTTCAGGGGAGCTGTTTTTT.

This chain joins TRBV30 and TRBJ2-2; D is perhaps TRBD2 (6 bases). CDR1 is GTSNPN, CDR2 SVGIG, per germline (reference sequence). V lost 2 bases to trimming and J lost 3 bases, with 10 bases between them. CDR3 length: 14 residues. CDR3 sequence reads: CAWSRDFYTGELFF. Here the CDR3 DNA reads TGTGCCTGGAGTAGGGACTTTTACACCGGGGAGCTGTTTTTT.

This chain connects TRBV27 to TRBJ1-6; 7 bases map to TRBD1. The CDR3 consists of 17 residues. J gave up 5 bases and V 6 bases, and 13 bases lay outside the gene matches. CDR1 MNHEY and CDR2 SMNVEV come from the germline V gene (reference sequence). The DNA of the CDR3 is TGTGCCAGCAGCAAGGAGGACAGGTTGACGCATAATTCACCCCTCCACTTT. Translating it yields CASSKEDRLTHNSPLHF.

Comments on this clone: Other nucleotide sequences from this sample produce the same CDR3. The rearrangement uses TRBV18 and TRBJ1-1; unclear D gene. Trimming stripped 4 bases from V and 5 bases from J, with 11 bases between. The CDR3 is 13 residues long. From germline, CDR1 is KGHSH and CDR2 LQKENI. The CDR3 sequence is CASSLTQETEAFF. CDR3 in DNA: TGTGCCAGCTCACTGACCCAGGAAACTGAAGCTTTCTTT.